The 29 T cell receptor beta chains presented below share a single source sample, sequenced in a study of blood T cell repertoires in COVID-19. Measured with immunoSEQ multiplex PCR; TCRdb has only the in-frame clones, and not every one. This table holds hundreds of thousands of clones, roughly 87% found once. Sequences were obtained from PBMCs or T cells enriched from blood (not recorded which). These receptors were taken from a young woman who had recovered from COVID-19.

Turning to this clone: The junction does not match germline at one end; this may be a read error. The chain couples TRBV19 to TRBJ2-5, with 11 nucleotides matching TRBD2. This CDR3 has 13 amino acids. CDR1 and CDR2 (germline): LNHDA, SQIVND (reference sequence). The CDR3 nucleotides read TGTGCCAGTAGCGGCGCCACTAGCGGGAGTCCCCACTTC. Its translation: CASSGATSGSPHF.

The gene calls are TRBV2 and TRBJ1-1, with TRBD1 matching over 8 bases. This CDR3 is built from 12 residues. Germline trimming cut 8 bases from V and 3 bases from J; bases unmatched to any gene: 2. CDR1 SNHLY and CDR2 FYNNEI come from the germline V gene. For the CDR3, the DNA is TGTGCCAGCGTGACAGGGGACACTGAAGCTTTCTTT. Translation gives CASVTGDTEAFF.

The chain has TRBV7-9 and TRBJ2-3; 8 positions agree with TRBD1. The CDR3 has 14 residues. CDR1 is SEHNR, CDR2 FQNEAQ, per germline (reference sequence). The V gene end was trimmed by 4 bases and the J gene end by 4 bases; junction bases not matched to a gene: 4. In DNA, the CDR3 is TGTGCCAGCAGCTCGGGACAGGCAGCAGATACGCAGTATTTT. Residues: CASSSGQAADTQYF.

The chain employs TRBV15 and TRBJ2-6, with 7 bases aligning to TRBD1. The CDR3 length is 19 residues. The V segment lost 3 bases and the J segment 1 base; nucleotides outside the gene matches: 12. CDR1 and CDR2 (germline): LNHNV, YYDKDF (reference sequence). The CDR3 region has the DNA TGTGCCACCAGCAGTGAGACAGGGTTTTGGATGTCTGGGGCCAACGTCCTGACTTTC. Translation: CATSSETGFWMSGANVLTF.

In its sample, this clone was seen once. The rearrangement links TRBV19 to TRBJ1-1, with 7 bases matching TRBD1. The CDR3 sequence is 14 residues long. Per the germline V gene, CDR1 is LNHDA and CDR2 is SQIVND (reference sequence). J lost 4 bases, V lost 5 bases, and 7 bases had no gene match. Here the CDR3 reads CASSPRQGGTEAFF. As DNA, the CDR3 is TGTGCCAGTAGTCCTAGACAGGGAGGCACTGAAGCTTTCTTT.

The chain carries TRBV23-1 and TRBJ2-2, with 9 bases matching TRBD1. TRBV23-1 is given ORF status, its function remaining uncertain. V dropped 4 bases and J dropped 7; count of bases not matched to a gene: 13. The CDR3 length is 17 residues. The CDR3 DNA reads TGCGCCAGCAGTCGGGACAGGGAATCTGTCTTGGGCGGGGAGCTGTTTTTT. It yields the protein CASSRDRESVLGGELFF.

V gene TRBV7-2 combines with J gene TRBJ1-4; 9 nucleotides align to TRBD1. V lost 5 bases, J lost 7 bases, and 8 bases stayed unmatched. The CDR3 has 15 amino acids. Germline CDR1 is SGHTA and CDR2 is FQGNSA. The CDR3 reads CASSRGQGQGEKLFF. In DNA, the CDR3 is TGTGCCAGCAGCCGGGGACAGGGACAGGGTGAAAAACTGTTTTTT. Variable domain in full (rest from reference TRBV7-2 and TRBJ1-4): GAGVSQSPSNKVTEKGKDVELRCDPISGHTALYWYRQSLGQGLEFLIYFQGNSAPDKSGLPSDRFSAERTGGSVSTLTIQRTQQEDSAVYLCASSRGQGQGEKLFFGSGTQLSVL.

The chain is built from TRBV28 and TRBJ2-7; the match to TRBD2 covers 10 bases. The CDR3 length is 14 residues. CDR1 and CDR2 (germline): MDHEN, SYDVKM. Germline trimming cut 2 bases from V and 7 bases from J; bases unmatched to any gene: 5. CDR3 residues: CASSLPAGGVEQYF. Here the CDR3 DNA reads TGTGCCAGCAGTTTACCAGCGGGGGGGGTGGAGCAGTACTTC.

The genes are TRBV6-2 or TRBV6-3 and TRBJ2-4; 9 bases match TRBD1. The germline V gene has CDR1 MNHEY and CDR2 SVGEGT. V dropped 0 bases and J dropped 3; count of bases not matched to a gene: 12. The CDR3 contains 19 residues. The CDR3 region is CASSYSSRDREAGKNIQYF. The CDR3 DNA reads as TGTGCCAGCAGTTACTCGAGTAGGGACAGGGAGGCAGGCAAAAACATTCAGTACTTC.

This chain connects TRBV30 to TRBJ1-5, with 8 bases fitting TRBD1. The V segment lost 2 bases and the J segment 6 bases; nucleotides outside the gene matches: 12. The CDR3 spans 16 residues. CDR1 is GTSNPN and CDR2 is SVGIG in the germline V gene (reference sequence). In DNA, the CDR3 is TGTGCCTGGAGTTCCAAGACAGGGGTCTCTAGTCAGCCCCAGCATTTT. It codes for CAWSSKTGVSSQPQHF.

The CDR3 is CASSSPDRGPYEQYF. The CDR3 DNA sequence: TGTGCCAGCAGTTCCCCCGACAGGGGTCCCTACGAGCAGTACTTC. The chain links TRBV6-5 to TRBJ2-7, with 8 bases matching TRBD1. CDR1 is MNHEY, CDR2 SVGAGI, per germline. V was clipped by 4 bases and J by 2 bases; unmatched bases: 7. This CDR3 contains 15 residues.

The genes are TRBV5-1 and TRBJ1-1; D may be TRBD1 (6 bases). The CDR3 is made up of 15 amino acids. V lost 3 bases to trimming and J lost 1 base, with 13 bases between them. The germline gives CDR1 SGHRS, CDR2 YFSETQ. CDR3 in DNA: TGCGCCAGCAGCTCGCAGGGGCCCGCGAACACTGAAGCTTTCTTT. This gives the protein CASSSQGPANTEAFF.

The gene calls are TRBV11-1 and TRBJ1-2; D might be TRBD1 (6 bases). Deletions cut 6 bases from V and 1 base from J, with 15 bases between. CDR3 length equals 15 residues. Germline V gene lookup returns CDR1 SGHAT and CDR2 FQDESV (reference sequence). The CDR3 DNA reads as TGTGCCAGCAGTTGGGGGCAGCACGATAACTATGGCTACACCTTC. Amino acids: CASSWGQHDNYGYTF.

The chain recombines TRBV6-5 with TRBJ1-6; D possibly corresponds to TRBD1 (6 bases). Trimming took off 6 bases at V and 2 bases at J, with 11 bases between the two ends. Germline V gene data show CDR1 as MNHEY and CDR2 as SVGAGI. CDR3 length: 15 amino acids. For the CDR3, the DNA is TGTGCCAGCAGGGTCGACAGGACCTATAATTCACCCCTCCACTTT. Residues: CASRVDRTYNSPLHF.

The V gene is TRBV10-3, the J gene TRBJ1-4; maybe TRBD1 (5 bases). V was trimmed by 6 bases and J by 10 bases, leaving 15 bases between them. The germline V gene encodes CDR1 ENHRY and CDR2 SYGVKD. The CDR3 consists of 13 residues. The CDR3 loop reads CAIRPDSGRKLFF. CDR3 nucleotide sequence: TGTGCCATCAGGCCCGACAGCGGGCGAAAACTGTTTTTT.

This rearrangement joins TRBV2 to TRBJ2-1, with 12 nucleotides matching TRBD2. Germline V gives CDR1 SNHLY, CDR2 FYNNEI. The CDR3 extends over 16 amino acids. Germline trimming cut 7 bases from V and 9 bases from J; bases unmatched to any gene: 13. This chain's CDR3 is CASTSTQLAGGGEQFF. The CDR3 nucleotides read TGTGCCAGCACAAGTACCCAACTAGCGGGAGGAGGTGAGCAGTTCTTC.

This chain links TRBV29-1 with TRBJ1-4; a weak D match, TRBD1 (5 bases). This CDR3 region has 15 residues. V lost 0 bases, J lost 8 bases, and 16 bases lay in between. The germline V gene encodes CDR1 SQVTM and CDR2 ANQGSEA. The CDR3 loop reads CSVEESWGIGEKLFF. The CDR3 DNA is TGCAGCGTTGAAGAGAGTTGGGGCATCGGAGAAAAACTGTTTTTT.

The CDR3 sequence: CASSPRFRGVNTEAFF. CDR3 DNA sequence: TGTGCCAGCAGTCCCAGGTTTCGGGGAGTCAACACTGAAGCTTTCTTT. The V call is TRBV28, the J call TRBJ1-1; D call uncertain. The V gene lost 5 bases and the J gene lost 2 bases, with 18 bases spanning the gap. The CDR3 has 16 amino acids. Per germline, CDR1 MDHEN and CDR2 SYDVKM.

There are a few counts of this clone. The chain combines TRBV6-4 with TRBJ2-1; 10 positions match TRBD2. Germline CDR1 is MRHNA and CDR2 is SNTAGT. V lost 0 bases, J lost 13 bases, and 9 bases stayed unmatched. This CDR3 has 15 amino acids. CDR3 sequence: CASSDSSGGGPPQFF. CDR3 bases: TGTGCCAGCAGTGACTCCAGCGGGGGGGGACCGCCCCAGTTCTTC.

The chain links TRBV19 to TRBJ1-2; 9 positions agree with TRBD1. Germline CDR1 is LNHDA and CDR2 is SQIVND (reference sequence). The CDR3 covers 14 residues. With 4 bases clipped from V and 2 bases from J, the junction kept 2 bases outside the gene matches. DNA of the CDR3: TGTGCCAGTAGTAGACAGGGGGGAAACTATGGCTACACCTTC. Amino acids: CASSRQGGNYGYTF.

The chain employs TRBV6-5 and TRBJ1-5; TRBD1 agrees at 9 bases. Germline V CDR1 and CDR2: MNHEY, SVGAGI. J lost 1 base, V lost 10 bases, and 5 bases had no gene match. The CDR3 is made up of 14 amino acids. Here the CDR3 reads CATLQGASNQPQHF. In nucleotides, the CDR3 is TGTGCCACCTTACAGGGGGCGAGCAATCAGCCCCAGCATTTT.

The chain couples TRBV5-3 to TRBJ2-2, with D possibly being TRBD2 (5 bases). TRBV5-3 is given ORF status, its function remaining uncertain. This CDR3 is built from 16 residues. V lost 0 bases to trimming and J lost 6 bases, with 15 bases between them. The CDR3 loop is CARSLGAGLKAGELFF. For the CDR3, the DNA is TGTGCCAGAAGCTTGGGTGCGGGCCTGAAAGCCGGGGAGCTGTTTTTT.

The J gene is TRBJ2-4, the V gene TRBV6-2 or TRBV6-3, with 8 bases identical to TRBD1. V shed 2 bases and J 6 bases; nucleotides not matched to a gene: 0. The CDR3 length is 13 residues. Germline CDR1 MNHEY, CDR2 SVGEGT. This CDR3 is CASSYGQGNIQYF. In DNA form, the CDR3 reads TGTGCCAGCAGTTACGGACAGGGAAACATTCAGTACTTC.

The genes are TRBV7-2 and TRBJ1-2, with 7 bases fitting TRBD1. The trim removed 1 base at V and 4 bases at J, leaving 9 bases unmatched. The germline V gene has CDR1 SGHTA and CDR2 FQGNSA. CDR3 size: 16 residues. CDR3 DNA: TGTGCCAGCAGCTTAGACGCGGCCCGGGACAGCTATGGCTACACCTTC. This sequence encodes CASSLDAARDSYGYTF.

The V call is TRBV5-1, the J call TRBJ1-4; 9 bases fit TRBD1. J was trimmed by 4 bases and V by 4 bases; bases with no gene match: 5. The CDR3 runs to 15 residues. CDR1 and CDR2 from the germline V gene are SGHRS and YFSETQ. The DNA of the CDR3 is TGCGCCAGCAGCCGGGTGGGACAGGGTAATGAAAAACTGTTTTTT. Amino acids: CASSRVGQGNEKLFF.

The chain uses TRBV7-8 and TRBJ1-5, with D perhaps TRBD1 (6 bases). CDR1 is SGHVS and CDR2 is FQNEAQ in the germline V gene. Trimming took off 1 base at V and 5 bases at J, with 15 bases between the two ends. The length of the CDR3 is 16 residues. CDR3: CASSLGEGGVYQPQHF. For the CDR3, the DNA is TGTGCCAGCAGCTTAGGGGAAGGGGGAGTTTATCAGCCCCAGCATTTT. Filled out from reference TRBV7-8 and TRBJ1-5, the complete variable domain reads GAGVSQSPRYKVAKRGQDVALRCDPISGHVSLFWYQQALGQGPEFLTYFQNEAQLDKSGLPSDRFFAERPEGSVSTLKIQRTQQEDSAVYLCASSLGEGGVYQPQHFGDGTRLSIL.

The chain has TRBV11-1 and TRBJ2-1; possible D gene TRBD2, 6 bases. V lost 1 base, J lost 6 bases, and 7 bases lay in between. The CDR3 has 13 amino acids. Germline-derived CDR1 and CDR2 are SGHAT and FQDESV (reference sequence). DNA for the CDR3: TGTGCCAGCAGCTTAGGGCGGGGCAATGAGCAGTTCTTC. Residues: CASSLGRGNEQFF.

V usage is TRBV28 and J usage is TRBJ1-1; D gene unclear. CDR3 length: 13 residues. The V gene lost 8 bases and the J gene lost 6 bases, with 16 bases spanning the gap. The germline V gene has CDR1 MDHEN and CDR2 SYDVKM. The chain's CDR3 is CASVSDSRAEAFF. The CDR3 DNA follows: TGTGCCAGCGTCTCCGACTCGCGCGCTGAAGCTTTCTTT.

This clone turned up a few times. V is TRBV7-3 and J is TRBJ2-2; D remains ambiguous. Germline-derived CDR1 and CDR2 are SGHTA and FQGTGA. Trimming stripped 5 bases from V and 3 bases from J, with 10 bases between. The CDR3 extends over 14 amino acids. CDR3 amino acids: CASSAYPDTGELFF. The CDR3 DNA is TGTGCCAGCAGCGCTTATCCGGACACCGGGGAGCTGTTTTTT.